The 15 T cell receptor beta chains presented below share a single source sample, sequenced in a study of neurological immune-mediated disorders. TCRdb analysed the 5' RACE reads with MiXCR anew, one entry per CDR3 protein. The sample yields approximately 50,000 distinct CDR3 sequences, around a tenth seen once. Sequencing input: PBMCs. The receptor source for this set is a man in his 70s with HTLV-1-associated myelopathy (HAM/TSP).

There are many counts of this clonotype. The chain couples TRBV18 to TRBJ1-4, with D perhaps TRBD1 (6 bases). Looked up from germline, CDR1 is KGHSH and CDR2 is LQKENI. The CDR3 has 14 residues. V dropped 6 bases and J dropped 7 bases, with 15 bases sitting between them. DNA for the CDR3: TGTGCCAGCTCTTCAGGGGTAGCAGTTGAAAAACTGTTTTTT. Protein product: CASSSGVAVEKLFF. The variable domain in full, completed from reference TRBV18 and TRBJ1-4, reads NAGVMQNPRHLVRRRGQEARLRCSPMKGHSHVYWYRQLPEEGLKFMVYLQKENIIDESGMPKERFSAEFPKEGPSILRIQQVVRGDSAAYFCASSSGVAVEKLFFGSGTQLSVL.

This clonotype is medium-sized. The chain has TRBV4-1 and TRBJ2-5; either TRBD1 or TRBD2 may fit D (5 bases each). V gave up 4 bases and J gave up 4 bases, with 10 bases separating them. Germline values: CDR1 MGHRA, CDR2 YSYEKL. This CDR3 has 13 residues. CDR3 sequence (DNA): TGCGCCAGCAGCCTGCAGGGAGCAGAGACCCAGTACTTC. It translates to CASSLQGAETQYF.

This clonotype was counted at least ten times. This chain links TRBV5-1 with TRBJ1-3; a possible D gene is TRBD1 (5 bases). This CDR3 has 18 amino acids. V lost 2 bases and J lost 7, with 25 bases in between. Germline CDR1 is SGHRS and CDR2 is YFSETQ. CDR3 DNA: TGCGCCAGCAGCTTTTCTTTAATCTCGGCAGGGAGCATGAACACCATATATTTT. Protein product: CASSFSLISAGSMNTIYF.

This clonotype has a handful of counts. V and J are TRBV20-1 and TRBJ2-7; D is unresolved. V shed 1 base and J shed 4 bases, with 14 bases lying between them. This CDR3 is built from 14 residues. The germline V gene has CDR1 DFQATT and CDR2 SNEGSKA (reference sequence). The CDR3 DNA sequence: TGCAGTGCTAGAGCCCAGTCTAGGAATTACGAGCAGTACTTC. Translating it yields CSARAQSRNYEQYF.

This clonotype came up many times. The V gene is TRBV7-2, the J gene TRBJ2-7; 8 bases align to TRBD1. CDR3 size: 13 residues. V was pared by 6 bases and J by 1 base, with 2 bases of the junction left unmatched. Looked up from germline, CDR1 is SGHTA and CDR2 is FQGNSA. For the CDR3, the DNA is TGTGCCAGCAGGGACAGGGCGTCCTACGAGCAGTACTTC. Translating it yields CASRDRASYEQYF. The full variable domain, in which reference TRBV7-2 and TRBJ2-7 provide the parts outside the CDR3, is GAGVSQSPSNKVTEKGKDVELRCDPISGHTALYWYRQSLGQGLEFLIYFQGNSAPDKSGLPSDRFSAERTGGSVSTLTIQRTQQEDSAVYLCASRDRASYEQYFGPGTRLTVT.

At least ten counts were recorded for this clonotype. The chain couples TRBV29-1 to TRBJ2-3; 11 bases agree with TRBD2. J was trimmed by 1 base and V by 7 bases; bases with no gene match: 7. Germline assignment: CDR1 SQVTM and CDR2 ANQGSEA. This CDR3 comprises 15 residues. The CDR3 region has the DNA TGCAGCGGAGTAGCGGGAGGGCTGGGCACAGATACGCAGTATTTT. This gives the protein CSGVAGGLGTDTQYF.

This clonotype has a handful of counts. Here the CDR3 reads CASSLEGGGAEQYF. The CDR3 DNA sequence: TGTGCCAGCAGCTTAGAAGGCGGGGGGGCCGAGCAGTACTTC. The chain has TRBV13 and TRBJ2-7; 9 bases agree with TRBD2. V shed 1 base, J shed 6 bases, and the junction held 4 bases outside the gene matches. The CDR3 has 14 residues. Germline loops: CDR1 PRHDT, CDR2 FYEKMQ (reference sequence).

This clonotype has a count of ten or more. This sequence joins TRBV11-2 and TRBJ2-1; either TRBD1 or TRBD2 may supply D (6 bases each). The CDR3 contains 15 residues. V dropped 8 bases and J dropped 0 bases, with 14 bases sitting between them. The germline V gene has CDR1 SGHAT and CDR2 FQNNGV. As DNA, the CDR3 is TGTGCCAGCGTCCTGGGGGGCGGCTCCTACAATGAGCAGTTCTTC. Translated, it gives CASVLGGGSYNEQFF.

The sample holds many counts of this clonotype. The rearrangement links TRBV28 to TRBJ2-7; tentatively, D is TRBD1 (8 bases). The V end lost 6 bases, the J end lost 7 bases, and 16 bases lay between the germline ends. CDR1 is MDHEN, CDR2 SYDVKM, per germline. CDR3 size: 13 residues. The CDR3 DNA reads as TGTGCCAGCAGCTACAGGGGGGGGAAAGAGCAGTACTTC. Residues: CASSYRGGKEQYF.

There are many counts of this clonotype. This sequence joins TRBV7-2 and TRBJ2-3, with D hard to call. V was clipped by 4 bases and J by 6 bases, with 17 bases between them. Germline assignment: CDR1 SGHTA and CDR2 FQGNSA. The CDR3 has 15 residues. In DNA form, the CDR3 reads TGTGCCAGCAGCTCAACTACACTCACCTCTGATACGCAGTATTTT. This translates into CASSSTTLTSDTQYF.

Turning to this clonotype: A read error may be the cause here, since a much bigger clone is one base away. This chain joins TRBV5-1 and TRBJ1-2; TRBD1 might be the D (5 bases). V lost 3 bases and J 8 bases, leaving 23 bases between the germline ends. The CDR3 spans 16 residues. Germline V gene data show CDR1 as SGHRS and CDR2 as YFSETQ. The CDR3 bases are TGCGCCAGCAGCTGGGCCCACGGGACGGAACTCGGGGGCTACACCTTC. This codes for CASSWAHGTELGGYTF.

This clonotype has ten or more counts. This CDR3 is CSVSGSSGYTF. The CDR3, as DNA: TGCAGCGTTTCAGGGAGTTCTGGCTACACCTTC. The chain couples TRBV29-1 to TRBJ1-2; maybe TRBD1 (5 bases). This CDR3 spans 11 amino acids. V was trimmed by 5 bases and J by 7 bases, leaving 11 bases between them. In germline, CDR1 is SQVTM, CDR2 ANQGSEA.

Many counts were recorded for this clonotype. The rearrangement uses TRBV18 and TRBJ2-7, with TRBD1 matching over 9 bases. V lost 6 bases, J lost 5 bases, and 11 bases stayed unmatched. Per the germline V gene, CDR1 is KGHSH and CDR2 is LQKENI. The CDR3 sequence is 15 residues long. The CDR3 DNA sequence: TGTGCCAGCTCTCCGGACAGGGGTTTGAAGAACGAGCAGTACTTC. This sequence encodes CASSPDRGLKNEQYF.

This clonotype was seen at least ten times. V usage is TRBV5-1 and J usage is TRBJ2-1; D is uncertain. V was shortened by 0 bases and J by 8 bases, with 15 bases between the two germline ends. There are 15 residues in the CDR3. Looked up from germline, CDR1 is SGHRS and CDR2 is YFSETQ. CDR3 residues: CASSLVPGSQDEQFF. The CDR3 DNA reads TGCGCCAGCAGCTTGGTACCGGGTTCACAAGATGAGCAGTTCTTC.

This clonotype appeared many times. The CDR3 region is CASSRPIGEQYF. The CDR3 DNA follows: TGTGCCAGCAGCCGACCTATAGGCGAGCAGTACTTC. The chain links TRBV7-9 to TRBJ2-7; no definite D call. The germline V gene encodes CDR1 SEHNR and CDR2 FQNEAQ (reference sequence). Trimming left V 5 bases short and J 6 bases short, with 11 bases between. There are 12 residues in the CDR3.